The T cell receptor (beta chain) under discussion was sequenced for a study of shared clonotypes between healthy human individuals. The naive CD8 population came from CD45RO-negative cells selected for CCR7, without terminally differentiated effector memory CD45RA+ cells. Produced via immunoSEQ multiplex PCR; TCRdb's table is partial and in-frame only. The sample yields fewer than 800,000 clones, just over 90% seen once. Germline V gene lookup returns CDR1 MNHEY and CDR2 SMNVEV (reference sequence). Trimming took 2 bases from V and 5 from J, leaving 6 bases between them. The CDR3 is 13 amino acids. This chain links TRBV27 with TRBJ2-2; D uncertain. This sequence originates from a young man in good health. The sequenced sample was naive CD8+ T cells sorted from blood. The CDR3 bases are TGTGCCAGCAGTTTAGTCAGGACCGGGGAGCTGTTTTTT. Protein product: CASSLVRTGELFF.